This T cell receptor beta chain appears in the sequencing data of a study of vaccination effects on CD4 cells after COVID-19. Notes on the study in general: Healthy vaccinees' vaccine-induced clones included only 1 of 255 that recognized common cold coronaviruses.

The CDR3 spans 14 residues. V lost 5 bases, J lost 7 bases, and 15 bases lay in between. Germline V gene sequence: CDR1 MDHEN, CDR2 SYDVKM. As regards this clone: Antigen unknown.

Profiled with immunoSEQ multiplex PCR; TCRdb holds only in-frame clones, not every one. The table lists roughly 50,000 clones, 79% of them singletons. In the ViraFEST assay, antigen-specific CD4+ clonotypes were identified by expansion after peptide-pool stimulation. Subsequent to less than twelve days of culture, CD4+ T cells were isolated. Absence of prior SARS-CoV-2 infection characterized the vaccine recipients, who showed negative nucleocapsid antibodies. Material: CD4+ T cells from PBMCs cultured with HCoV-OC43 spike peptides, obtained before COVID-19 vaccination. Subset noted: HCoV-OC43 spike overlapping peptide pool stimulation. The chain recombines TRBV28 with TRBJ1-5; D ambiguous. The receptor was derived from a human donor who received a COVID-19 vaccine. The DNA of the CDR3 is TGTGCCAGCAGTCCCGCCCCCGGGGAACAGCCCCAGCATTTT. Translated: CASSPAPGEQPQHF.